The clone carrying this T cell receptor (beta chain) is labeled medium-sized (0.01 to 0.1%). Antigen: not known. The data belong to a study of persistence of HIV-infected CD4 T cells. Overall study results and limits: Within sorted populations, more oligoclonal TCRs accompanied more oligoclonal proviruses. Degenerate expanded CDR3beta sequences were enriched among CMV- and Gag-responding cells.

The libraries were made with immunoSEQ version 4 in survey mode. Each sample used up to about 1 ug genomic DNA diluted to around 10 ng/uL. The table came from immunoSEQ multiplex PCR; TCRdb's copy has only in-frame clones and leaves some out. Among about 25,000 clones, approximately 79% were seen once, and the ten largest hold roughly 1.8%. Cells were stimulated with overlapping HIV-1 Gag 15-mer peptides. Sorting selected CD4+ T cells upregulating both CD40 ligand and CD69. Suppressive ART was started during chronic HIV-1 infection in these adults. Trimming took 0 bases from V and 6 from J, leaving 9 bases between them. Germline V gives CDR1 SGHRS, CDR2 YFSETQ. This CDR3 comprises 13 residues.

The receptor was isolated from an adult man with HIV who was CMV-seropositive. The chain has TRBV5-1 and TRBJ1-2; D not resolved. The sequenced sample was CD4+ T cells sorted from PBMCs after roughly 18-hour stimulation, obtained from a patient who received antiretroviral therapy. CDR3 loop: CASSLGPEDGYTF. The CDR3 region has the DNA TGCGCCAGCAGCTTGGGCCCGGAAGATGGCTACACCTTC.